This TCR beta chain originates from a study of T-cell reconstitution after alpha-beta-depleted transplantation in children. Unique molecular identifiers were used in preparing the TCRbeta library. TCRdb re-called the PCR reads through MiXCR, storing one row per CDR3 protein. Of around 140,000 distinct CDR3 sequences listed, more than 8% were seen once; the top ten hold 15% to 20%. This clonotype was counted at least ten times. Between the trimmed V and J ends, which lost 2 bases and 10 bases, there was a span of 12 bases. Germline assignment: CDR1 MNHEY and CDR2 SVGEGT. The length of the CDR3 is 12 residues.

The chain is built from TRBV6-2 or TRBV6-3 and TRBJ2-7, with D hard to call. Specimen: PBMCs, mostly from graft donor cells, collected 180 days after TCRalphabeta/CD19-depleted stem cell transplant. The TCR originated in a female patient between 2 and 15 years old who had a stem cell transplant for congenital amegakaryocytic thrombocytopenia, so the T cells may come from the graft donor. CDR3 region: CASSYPRWFQYF. Here the CDR3 DNA reads TGTGCCAGCAGTTACCCCCGGTGGTTTCAGTACTTC.